Listed below are T cell receptor beta chains from one sample, sequenced in a study of T cell responses to AZD1222 COVID-19 vaccine. Sequencing used immunoSEQ multiplex PCR; TCRdb keeps in-frame clones, though not all of them. The table records around 160,000 clones, 94% of them present only once. This material consisted of peripheral blood, taken 28 days after the second AZD1222 dose. Every receptor here comes from an adult who received the AZD1222 COVID-19 vaccine. The conserved cysteine and the conserved F or W are not part of the CDR3 here. A D gene is named only where the DNA matches it firmly. Size is omitted from some rows. Given values are once, few, many or a class for expanded clones.

v_gene	d_gene	abundance	j_gene	CDR3aa
TRBV5-4	TRBD2	-	TRBJ2-1	ASSFSLADYNEQF
TRBV9	TRBD2	-	TRBJ2-1	ASSGTSGVSYNEQF
TRBV15	TRBD2	once	TRBJ2-1	ATSPSGTTYNEQF
TRBV7-9	-	-	TRBJ1-4	ASSLVGRTNEKLF
TRBV9	TRBD2	-	TRBJ2-3	ASGAGAIRLTDTQY
TRBV28	TRBD1	once	TRBJ1-2	ASSSPGTGGQGYT
TRBV5-6	TRBD2	-	TRBJ2-5	ASSGLAALEETQY
TRBV4-1	TRBD2	-	TRBJ2-3	ASSQVGGGVDTQY
TRBV7-9	-	-	TRBJ1-2	ASSLAWDYGYT
TRBV10-1	TRBD2	few	TRBJ2-7	ASSATSGSRYEQY
TRBV9	TRBD2	-	TRBJ2-5	ASSPWTSGRETQY
TRBV5-6	TRBD1	-	TRBJ1-5	ASSSGTGPYQPQH
TRBV28	-	-	TRBJ2-2	ASSFRGNTGELF
TRBV9	-	-	TRBJ2-1	ASSVSGGQSSYNEQF
TRBV5-4	-	-	TRBJ2-2	ASSTVTGGAGELF
TRBV7-2	-	-	TRBJ2-1	ASREGINEQF
TRBV9	TRBD2	-	TRBJ2-1	ASSSAGVEQF
TRBV11-2	TRBD2	-	TRBJ2-1	ASSLGAAAAGGPYNEQF
TRBV11-2	TRBD2	-	TRBJ2-3	ATLAGAYSTDTQY
TRBV5-4	TRBD2	-	TRBJ2-1	ASSLAGGGPHNEQF
TRBV28	-	-	TRBJ1-1	ASATGYTEAF
TRBV7-2	TRBD2	-	TRBJ2-7	ASSPTPEGGYEQY